The 25 T cell receptor beta chains below all came from one sample that was sequenced in a study of T cells expressing NK-cell markers. TCRdb reprocessed the 5' RACE reads and keeps a single row for each CDR3 protein, giving no DNA. Here the sample table reports about 460,000 distinct CDR3 sequences. Sequencing used blood T cells: a sorted CD56 or NKG2C T cell subset, CD4+ or CD8+ T cells, or bulk PBMC T cells (not recorded which). The receptors stem from a woman aged 45-65 years in good health.

The J gene is TRBJ1-2, the V gene TRBV30; TCRdb lists TRBD1, though no DNA is available to test this call. This CDR3 has 11 amino acids. Per germline, CDR1 GTSNPN and CDR2 SVGIG (reference sequence). The CDR3 loop reads CAWTTDRGYTF.

The V gene is TRBV10-2, the J gene TRBJ2-3; checking the TCRdb D call of TRBD1 is not possible without DNA. Germline V gene sequence: CDR1 WSHSY, CDR2 SAAADI. The CDR3 loop spans 15 amino acids. The CDR3: CASSDTGPHTDTQYF.

The chain combines TRBV7-3 with TRBJ2-3; TCRdb reports TRBD2, a call that lacks DNA to check it against. The CDR3 runs 15 residues. Germline V CDR1 and CDR2: SGHTA, FQGTGA. The CDR3 loop is CASSFGGTSTDTQYF.

The rearrangement uses TRBV5-5 and TRBJ1-4; TCRdb calls TRBD1, which cannot be checked without DNA. The CDR3 totals 14 residues. CDR1 is SGHKS and CDR2 is YYEKEE in the germline V gene (reference sequence). This CDR3 is CASSLAQGREKLFF. Looking up the rest from reference TRBV5-5 and TRBJ1-4 gives the full variable domain: DAGVTQSPTHLIKTRGQQVTLRCSPISGHKSVSWYQQVLGQGPQFIFQYYEKEERGRGNFPDRFSARQFPNYSSELNVNALLLGDSALYLCASSLAQGREKLFFGSGTQLSVL.

V is TRBV11-2 and J is TRBJ1-2; absent DNA, TCRdb's TRBD1 call cannot be checked. The CDR3 runs 18 residues. Germline V lookup: CDR1 SGHAT, CDR2 FQNNGV. The CDR3 here is CASSSVKGDRGPYYGYTF.

The chain combines TRBV28 with TRBJ2-1; TCRdb designates TRBD1, a call that cannot be tested without DNA. The CDR3 totals 16 residues. Germline V gives CDR1 MDHEN, CDR2 SYDVKM. This CDR3 is CASSPGTETSYNEQFF.

The V call is TRBV30, the J call TRBJ2-1; TCRdb picks TRBD1, but there is no DNA to check that call. The CDR3 is made up of 15 amino acids. From germline, CDR1 is GTSNPN and CDR2 SVGIG (reference sequence). CDR3: CAWSALPRGAGEQFF.

The chain uses TRBV7-2 and TRBJ2-1; the TCRdb D gene call, TRBD1, has no DNA to confirm it. The germline CDR1 and CDR2 sequences are SGHTA and FQGNSA. This CDR3 is built from 14 residues. Here the CDR3 reads CASSRDRGYNEQFF.

The J gene is TRBJ2-5, the V gene TRBV6-5; with no DNA, the TCRdb D assignment of TRBD1 cannot be verified. CDR1 MNHEY and CDR2 SVGAGI come from the germline V gene. This CDR3 is built from 16 residues. CDR3 protein: CASSYSGQGLGQTQYF.

The chain couples TRBV12-3 or TRBV12-4 to TRBJ1-3. CDR3 length equals 16 residues. This chain's CDR3 is CASSFMGGSSGNTIYF.

The rearrangement joins TRBV28 to TRBJ1-3; TCRdb's D call of TRBD1 is untestable without DNA. This CDR3 has 15 amino acids. The V gene's germline CDR1 is MDHEN and CDR2 SYDVKM. The CDR3 sequence: CASTLGQRFGNTIYF.

V usage is TRBV6-2 or TRBV6-3 and J usage is TRBJ2-7. Germline assignment: CDR1 MNHEY and CDR2 SVGEGT. The CDR3 covers 14 residues. The CDR3 reads CASIGSGSSYEQYF.

The genes are TRBV5-1 and TRBJ2-1; TCRdb gives TRBD1 as the D gene, but with no DNA this cannot be confirmed. CDR1 and CDR2 from the germline V gene are SGHRS and YFSETQ. This CDR3 has 15 amino acids. The CDR3 region is CASSSAGTVHNEQFF.

The chain has TRBV12-3 or TRBV12-4 and TRBJ2-3; TCRdb picks TRBD1, but there is no DNA to check that call. This CDR3 comprises 15 residues. The CDR3 loop is CASSLVRGSPDTQYF.

This chain connects TRBV21-1 to TRBJ2-1; absent DNA, TCRdb's TRBD2 call cannot be checked. TRBV21-1 is a known pseudogene. This CDR3 comprises 18 residues. The CDR3 is CASSNFPTSSSSYNEQFF.

V gene TRBV20-1 combines with J gene TRBJ2-1; TCRdb's D call of TRBD1 is untestable without DNA. The germline V gene has CDR1 DFQATT and CDR2 SNEGSKA (reference sequence). The CDR3 is 14 residues long. CDR3 residues: CSASQWGPYNEQFF.

The chain couples TRBV7-7 to TRBJ2-2. The CDR3 runs 13 residues. The germline CDR1 and CDR2 sequences are SSHAT and FNYEAQ (reference sequence). The CDR3 reads CASSFEITGELFF.

The chain links TRBV5-1 to TRBJ2-1; TCRdb's D call of TRBD1 is untestable without DNA. From germline, CDR1 is SGHRS and CDR2 YFSETQ. The length of the CDR3 is 15 residues. The CDR3 sequence: CASSSRTGGANEQFF.

The chain employs TRBV6-6 and TRBJ1-6. Germline lookup yields CDR1 MNHNY and CDR2 SVGAGI (reference sequence). CDR3 length: 16 residues. CDR3 residues: CASSPSTGLSGSPLHF.

J is TRBJ2-2 and V is TRBV27. From germline, CDR1 is MNHEY and CDR2 SMNVEV (reference sequence). The CDR3 length is 15 residues. The CDR3 loop reads CASSLGQRSGGELFF.

The rearrangement links TRBV20-1 to TRBJ2-4; TCRdb returns TRBD1, unconfirmable since there is no DNA. This CDR3 has 14 residues. Germline CDR1 is DFQATT and CDR2 is SNEGSKA (reference sequence). This chain's CDR3 is CSASVGRAGDIQYF.

The chain combines TRBV12-3 or TRBV12-4 with TRBJ2-1; TCRdb's D call of TRBD2 is untestable without DNA. The CDR3 runs to 18 residues. The CDR3 sequence is CASSLGLAGLMSYNEQFF.

The rearrangement joins TRBV20-1 to TRBJ2-1; TCRdb proposes TRBD2, but this gene call is untestable without DNA. In germline, CDR1 is DFQATT, CDR2 SNEGSKA (reference sequence). The CDR3 consists of 13 residues. CDR3: CSARLAAYNEQFF.

CDR3 in amino acids: CASSPTLTGELFF. This chain joins TRBV12-3 or TRBV12-4 and TRBJ2-2. This CDR3 has 13 amino acids.

The J gene is TRBJ2-3, the V gene TRBV11-2; TCRdb's D call, TRBD1, is unchecked because there is no DNA. The CDR3 has 15 residues. Germline V lookup: CDR1 SGHAT, CDR2 FQNNGV. This chain's CDR3 is CASSLDGGREDTQYF.